What follows are 28 T cell receptor beta chains derived from one specimen sequenced in a study of T cells in Graves' hyperthyroidism and ophthalmopathy. RNA transcripts provided the source from which TCR beta CDR3 regions were amplified. Carried out on the TCR CDR3, a first-round RT-PCR used the HTBI primer set. TCRdb analysed the multiplex PCR reads with MiXCR anew, one entry per CDR3 protein. Of more than 500,000 distinct CDR3 sequences listed, 40% to 55% are singletons. The specimen was peripheral blood or thyroid tissue (not recorded which). The source of these receptors is an adult woman with Graves' disease, either hyperthyroidism or ophthalmopathy (not recorded which).

In this sample, this clonotype turned up many times. The chain combines TRBV20-1 with TRBJ2-5; the match to TRBD2 covers 10 bases. V gave up 2 bases and J gave up 5 bases; unmatched junction bases: 5. This CDR3 has 14 amino acids. The germline CDR1 and CDR2 sequences are DFQATT and SNEGSKA (reference sequence). CDR3 DNA sequence: TGCAGTGCTAGACTAGCGGGAGTGGCGGAGACCCAGTACTTC. This sequence encodes CSARLAGVAETQYF.

The rearrangement joins TRBV2 to TRBJ2-2, with D perhaps TRBD1 (6 bases). CDR3 length: 15 residues. The germline V gene has CDR1 SNHLY and CDR2 FYNNEI. V was shortened by 4 bases and J by 5 bases, with 14 bases between the two germline ends. Written as DNA, the CDR3 is TGTGCCAGCAGTGTCAGGAATACAGGGACCGGGGAGCTGTTTTTT. It translates to CASSVRNTGTGELFF.

The chain links TRBV27 to TRBJ2-7; D perhaps matches TRBD1 (6 bases). Per the germline V gene, CDR1 is MNHEY and CDR2 is SMNVEV (reference sequence). The CDR3 runs to 14 residues. The V gene lost 8 bases and the J gene lost 0 bases, with 14 bases spanning the gap. The CDR3: CASSDRLGSYEQYF. The CDR3 coding sequence is TGTGCCAGCTCGGACAGACTGGGCTCCTACGAGCAGTACTTC.

A single count supports this clonotype. The missing conserved phenylalanine or tryptophan at the end of this CDR3 makes a read error likely. The V call is TRBV2, the J call TRBJ1-2; TRBD1 matches 8 bases. The CDR3 loop spans 16 amino acids. Trimming at V came to 4 bases and at J to 4 bases, leaving 11 bases not matched to a gene. Looked up from germline, CDR1 is SNHLY and CDR2 is FYNNEI. The chain's CDR3 is CASSAGGDRAPYGYTS. DNA for the CDR3: TGTGCCAGCAGTGCAGGGGGCGACAGGGCGCCCTATGGCTACACCTCC.

This clonotype occurred a few times. The rearrangement links TRBV7-9 to TRBJ2-5; unclear D gene. V lost 1 base and J lost 5, with 8 bases in between. The germline V gene has CDR1 SEHNR and CDR2 FQNEAQ (reference sequence). This CDR3 is 13 amino acids long. In nucleotides, the CDR3 is TGTGCCAGCAGCTTAGAAGCAAGGGAGACCCAGTACTTC. Translation gives CASSLEARETQYF.

The rearrangement joins TRBV6-1 to TRBJ1-3; D gene uncertain. Trimming shortened V by 6 bases and J by 4 bases, and 10 bases separated the two germline ends. The germline gives CDR1 MNHNS, CDR2 SASEGT. CDR3 length equals 13 residues. The CDR3 nucleotides read TGTGCCAGCAGAAAGGGCCCCGGAAACACCATATATTTT. It translates to CASRKGPGNTIYF.

This clonotype was found a few times. The chain combines TRBV29-1 with TRBJ1-1; D uncertain. Germline loops: CDR1 SQVTM, CDR2 ANQGSEA. Deletions cut 6 bases from V and 0 bases from J, with 11 bases between. There are 13 residues in the CDR3. This CDR3 is CSVHGLVNTEAFF. In nucleotides, the CDR3 is TGCAGCGTCCACGGTTTGGTGAACACTGAAGCTTTCTTT.

This clonotype was counted only a few times. This chain links TRBV27 with TRBJ2-7, with D hard to call. The CDR3 is 15 residues long. The ends were cut back, 4 bases at V and 2 bases at J, with 15 bases in the middle. Germline CDR1 and CDR2: MNHEY and SMNVEV (reference sequence). CDR3 protein: CASSSSSPGAYEQYF. The CDR3 coding sequence is TGTGCCAGCAGTTCCTCCTCGCCTGGGGCCTACGAGCAGTACTTC.

The chain has TRBV6-5 and TRBJ1-1; 9 positions agree with TRBD1. The CDR3 is 15 amino acids. From germline, CDR1 is MNHEY and CDR2 SVGAGI. J lost 5 bases, V lost 4 bases, and 8 bases had no gene match. The CDR3 DNA reads TGTGCCAGCAGTTGGGGGGACAGGGTCGGTACTGAAGCTTTCTTT. Translated, it gives CASSWGDRVGTEAFF.

There are many counts of this clonotype. The CDR3: CASTVGPTYEQYF. As DNA, the CDR3 is TGTGCCAGCACCGTCGGTCCTACCTACGAGCAGTACTTC. The rearrangement links TRBV11-2 to TRBJ2-7, with D hard to call. The V end lost 7 bases, the J end lost 2 bases, and 12 bases lay between the germline ends. The germline gives CDR1 SGHAT, CDR2 FQNNGV. CDR3 length: 13 residues. The variable domain in full, with the rest retrieved from reference TRBV11-2 and TRBJ2-7, is EAGVAQSPRYKIIEKRQSVAFWCNPISGHATLYWYQQILGQGPKLLIQFQNNGVVDDSQLPKDRFSAERLKGVDSTLKIQPAKLEDSAVYLCASTVGPTYEQYFGPGTRLTVT.

This clonotype came up once. The V and J genes are TRBV29-1 and TRBJ1-4, with D perhaps matching TRBD1 (5 bases). Looked up from germline, CDR1 is SQVTM and CDR2 is ANQGSEA. The ends were cut back, 0 bases at V and 14 bases at J, with 10 bases in the middle. The CDR3 is made up of 11 amino acids. The CDR3 region is CSVEDRGVLFF. The CDR3 DNA reads as TGCAGCGTTGAAGATCGGGGGGTTCTGTTTTTT.

V usage is TRBV20-1 and J usage is TRBJ1-1; weak D call: TRBD1 (5 bases). The CDR3 contains 16 residues. The V gene lost 6 bases and the J gene lost 2 bases, with 22 bases spanning the gap. Germline CDR1 reads DFQATT; CDR2 reads SNEGSKA (reference sequence). The CDR3 spells CSAHGTSGGINTEAFF. CDR3 DNA sequence: TGCAGTGCCCACGGGACTAGCGGAGGAATCAACACTGAAGCTTTCTTT.

The V and J genes are TRBV20-1 and TRBJ1-4, with a possible D match to TRBD1 (5 bases). The germline CDR1 and CDR2 sequences are DFQATT and SNEGSKA (reference sequence). Deletions cut 4 bases from V and 8 bases from J, with 8 bases between. The CDR3 is 11 residues long. This CDR3 reads CSAKRGEKLFF. DNA for the CDR3: TGCAGTGCTAAGCGGGGCGAAAAACTGTTTTTT.

The rearrangement uses TRBV29-1 and TRBJ2-7, with 7 bases that match TRBD1. V shed 8 bases, J shed 5 bases, and the junction held 15 bases outside the gene matches. The germline gives CDR1 SQVTM, CDR2 ANQGSEA. This CDR3 region has 14 residues. The CDR3 is CSLGGTAVRHEQYF. CDR3 DNA sequence: TGCAGCTTAGGTGGGACAGCCGTTCGGCACGAGCAGTACTTC.

This chain joins TRBV12-3 or TRBV12-4 and TRBJ1-1, with D maybe TRBD1 (6 bases). Trimming left V 3 bases short and J 4 bases short, with 18 bases between. The length of the CDR3 is 16 residues. As DNA, the CDR3 is TGTGCCAGCAGTTTCGGGGGGGCGGTACGGTTCACTGAAGCTTTCTTT. Its protein is CASSFGGAVRFTEAFF.

The gene calls are TRBV7-8 and TRBJ1-5; 8 nucleotides align to TRBD1. The CDR3 is 16 residues long. V trimming: 5 bases; J trimming: 5 bases; junction bases outside the gene matches: 11. CDR1 is SGHVS and CDR2 is FQNEAQ in the germline V gene. For the CDR3, the DNA is TGTGCCAGCAGCATTGGGTCTCAGGGGGCAGATCAGCCCCAGCATTTT. Encoded protein: CASSIGSQGADQPQHF.

The CDR3 region is CASSTGTGSEEQYF. The CDR3 DNA reads TGTGCCAGCAGTACCGGGACAGGGTCGGAAGAGCAGTACTTC. The rearrangement uses TRBV6-1 and TRBJ2-7; TRBD1 agrees at 9 bases. The V gene's germline CDR1 is MNHNS and CDR2 SASEGT. CDR3 length equals 14 residues. V lost 5 bases, J lost 7 bases, and 9 bases stayed unmatched.

The chain links TRBV10-2 to TRBJ2-7; D remains unclear. V lost 6 bases, J lost 4 bases, and 16 bases lay in between. In germline, CDR1 is WSHSY, CDR2 SAAADI. CDR3 size: 14 residues. This CDR3 reads CASSVEMVGYEQYF. In DNA, the CDR3 is TGCGCCAGCAGCGTAGAGATGGTCGGATACGAGCAGTACTTC.

There are a few counts of this clonotype. The gene calls are TRBV20-1 and TRBJ1-6, with 12 bases lining up with TRBD1. The CDR3 loop spans 14 amino acids. V trimming: 5 bases; J trimming: 14 bases; junction bases outside the gene matches: 10. The V gene's germline CDR1 is DFQATT and CDR2 SNEGSKA (reference sequence). The CDR3 coding sequence is TGCAGTGCTTCGGGACAGGGGGCAGGTTCTGCCCTCCACTTT. It yields the protein CSASGQGAGSALHF.

In the case of this clonotype: The junction departs from the called germline gene at one end, perhaps through a read error. The chain uses TRBV15 and TRBJ2-5; 11 bases align to TRBD2. Germline V gene data show CDR1 as LNHNV and CDR2 as YYDKDF (reference sequence). This CDR3 contains 14 residues. DNA of the CDR3: TGTGCCACCAGCGAGACTAGCGGGAAAGAGGCCCAGTATTTC. This translates into CATSETSGKEAQYF.

There are many counts of this clonotype. The chain uses TRBV5-1 and TRBJ2-7, with D possibly being TRBD2 (6 bases). V was cut by 0 bases and J by 4 bases, with 14 bases left in between. CDR3 length equals 15 residues. Germline V CDR1 and CDR2: SGHRS, YFSETQ. CDR3: CASSLGLAGRYEQYF. In DNA form, the CDR3 reads TGCGCCAGCAGCTTGGGGCTAGCAGGGAGGTACGAGCAGTACTTC.

Ten or more counts support this clonotype. The rearrangement joins TRBV5-5 to TRBJ2-7; no clear D. V lost 2 bases, J lost 0 bases, and 12 bases lay in between. The CDR3 covers 15 residues. Looked up from germline, CDR1 is SGHKS and CDR2 is YYEKEE (reference sequence). The DNA for the CDR3 is TGTGCCAGCAGCTTTGAAGGGTTAGCCTCCTACGAGCAGTACTTC. Its translation: CASSFEGLASYEQYF.

The CDR3 sequence: CASSVDTSPLHF. The DNA of the CDR3 is TGTGCCAGCAGCGTAGACACTTCACCCCTCCACTTT. V is TRBV7-2 and J is TRBJ1-6; D gene ambiguous. The V end lost 5 bases, the J end lost 9 bases, and 8 bases lay between the germline ends. Germline assignment: CDR1 SGHTA and CDR2 FQGNSA. This CDR3 region has 12 residues.

The chain recombines TRBV9 with TRBJ2-5; 7 bases match TRBD2. The CDR3 consists of 12 residues. V shed 5 bases and J 7 bases; nucleotides not matched to a gene: 5. Germline CDR1 SGDLS, CDR2 YYNGEE. The DNA for the CDR3 is TGTGCCAGCAGTTCCGGGACTACGACCCAGTACTTC. It specifies CASSSGTTTQYF.

The chain carries TRBV19 and TRBJ1-1, with 7 positions matching TRBD1. The CDR3 totals 15 residues. V gave up 6 bases and J gave up 2 bases; unmatched junction bases: 9. Looked up from germline, CDR1 is LNHDA and CDR2 is SQIVND (reference sequence). CDR3 sequence reads: CASSITGTANTEAFF. The CDR3, as DNA: TGTGCCAGTAGCATAACCGGGACAGCAAACACTGAAGCTTTCTTT.

V usage is TRBV20-1 and J usage is TRBJ2-5; TRBD1 aligns across 7 bases. V gave up 6 bases and J gave up 6 bases; unmatched junction bases: 13. This CDR3 has 14 residues. CDR1 DFQATT and CDR2 SNEGSKA come from the germline V gene (reference sequence). The CDR3 DNA reads TGCAGTGCCCAAGGGGGCGCGGATGAAAAGACCCAGTACTTC. The encoded protein is CSAQGGADEKTQYF.

A single count supports this clonotype. The genes are TRBV11-2 and TRBJ2-7; tentatively, D is TRBD1 (6 bases). Germline CDR1 SGHAT, CDR2 FQNNGV. CDR3 length: 13 amino acids. V was pared by 5 bases and J by 7 bases, with 15 bases between. CDR3 protein: CASSPGTYREQYF. The CDR3 DNA is TGTGCCAGCAGCCCAGGGACATATCGGGAGCAGTACTTC.

This clonotype showed up just a few times. A much larger clonotype is one base distant, so this may be a read error. The chain recombines TRBV11-2 with TRBJ2-5, with D possibly being TRBD2 (5 bases). CDR1 is SGHAT, CDR2 FQNNGV, per germline. This CDR3 region has 14 residues. CDR3 residues: CASRWTARQETQCF. Here the CDR3 DNA reads TGTGCCAGCAGGTGGACTGCGAGACAAGAGACCCAGTGCTTC.